These 10 T cell receptor beta chains were all obtained from the same sample, sequenced in a study of blood T cell repertoires in COVID-19. Data came from immunoSEQ multiplex PCR; TCRdb stores just in-frame clones and leaves some out. The repertoire holds more than 95,000 clones, with roughly 80% as singletons. Sequenced: peripheral blood. These receptors were obtained from a woman older than 75 with acute or convalescent COVID-19.

This chain connects TRBV3-1 (or the pseudogene TRBV3-2) to TRBJ1-1, with no clear D. CDR3 length: 13 residues. Germline V lookup: CDR1 LGHDT, CDR2 YNNKEL (reference sequence). Trimming pared 6 bases from V and 3 bases from J, leaving 11 bases between. The CDR3 DNA is TGTGCCAGCAGTCTGAACCGGGACACTGAAGCTTTCTTT. Protein sequence: CASSLNRDTEAFF.

The gene calls are TRBV7-9 and TRBJ2-2, with TRBD1 matching over 9 bases. CDR1 is SEHNR and CDR2 is FQNEAQ in the germline V gene (reference sequence). The V and J ends lost 5 bases and 6 bases, in that order; junction bases with no gene match: 7. The CDR3 has 15 amino acids. CDR3 nucleotides: TGTGCCAGCAGCCCCCCGGGACAGGGATCCGGGGAGCTGTTTTTT. Its protein is CASSPPGQGSGELFF.

V usage is TRBV6-6 and J usage is TRBJ1-4; D gene ambiguous. Trimming took off 2 bases at V and 4 bases at J, with 5 bases between the two ends. Germline-derived CDR1 and CDR2 are MNHNY and SVGAGI (reference sequence). The CDR3 is 13 amino acids. CDR3 protein: CASSYGRNEKLFF. The CDR3 region has the DNA TGTGCCAGCAGTTACGGCCGTAATGAAAAACTGTTTTTT.

The chain has TRBV6-5 and TRBJ2-7; 9 bases are a match to TRBD2. Trimming cost V 4 bases and J 5 bases; bases outside gene matches: 9. The germline V gene has CDR1 MNHEY and CDR2 SVGAGI. This CDR3 spans 15 amino acids. CDR3 in amino acids: CASSFTVAGDHEQYF. Written as DNA, the CDR3 is TGTGCCAGCAGTTTTACAGTAGCGGGAGACCACGAGCAGTACTTC.

This chain connects TRBV6-5 to TRBJ1-4; possibly TRBD1 for D (6 bases). CDR1 is MNHEY, CDR2 SVGAGI, per germline. Trimming removed 10 bases from V and 11 bases from J, with 23 bases in between. The CDR3 has 14 residues. Written as DNA, the CDR3 is TGTGCCACCATCCTATTCAGGGGCCAGGGGAAACTGTTTTTT. This gives the protein CATILFRGQGKLFF.

This rearrangement joins TRBV5-1 to TRBJ2-7, with D possibly being TRBD2 (5 bases). CDR1 is SGHRS, CDR2 YFSETQ, per germline. The CDR3 consists of 13 residues. V was cut by 1 base and J by 0 bases, with 5 bases left in between. CDR3 coding DNA: TGCGCCAGCAGCTTGACTAGCTCCTACGAGCAGTACTTC. The encoded protein is CASSLTSSYEQYF.

This chain joins TRBV6-5 and TRBJ2-7; 12 bases fit TRBD2. This CDR3 has 15 amino acids. CDR1 is MNHEY, CDR2 SVGAGI, per germline. Trimming at V came to 6 bases and at J to 2 bases, leaving 5 bases not matched to a gene. The CDR3 is CASRPLAGGAYEQYV. CDR3 coding DNA: TGTGCCAGCAGACCCCTAGCGGGAGGGGCCTACGAGCAGTACGTC.

The chain joins TRBV7-2 to TRBJ2-3; D gene ambiguous. CDR3 length: 14 amino acids. Trimming pared 6 bases from V and 2 bases from J, leaving 12 bases between. Germline lookup yields CDR1 SGHTA and CDR2 FQGNSA. CDR3 in amino acids: CASRPTGFTDTQYF. CDR3 in DNA: TGTGCCAGCAGACCTACCGGTTTCACAGATACGCAGTATTTT.

This chain links TRBV2 with TRBJ1-1, with TRBD1 as a possible D gene (5 bases). Germline loops: CDR1 SNHLY, CDR2 FYNNEI. V lost 8 bases to trimming and J lost 1 base, with 11 bases between them. The CDR3 extends over 13 amino acids. The CDR3 DNA sequence: TGTGCCAGCTCCGACAGAGAGAACACTGAAGCTTTCTTT. It is translated as CASSDRENTEAFF.

The chain employs TRBV9 and TRBJ2-6; no reliable D call. Germline lookup yields CDR1 SGDLS and CDR2 YYNGEE. This CDR3 has 16 amino acids. V gave up 4 bases and J gave up 0 bases, with 11 bases separating them. This CDR3 is CASSPYANSGANVLTF. The CDR3 nucleotides are TGTGCCAGCAGCCCCTATGCCAACTCTGGGGCCAACGTCCTGACTTTC.